This T cell receptor (beta chain) was captured in a study of PD-L1 blockade in urothelial cancer (TCRdb year 2017). With regard to the full study: Every patient began therapy in the mid-2010s and was given atezolizumab 1,200 mg intravenously every 3 weeks. About nine tenths of the roughly 30 patients were males with bladder-origin urothelial cancer, and about 60% of the 29 reported a prior smoking history. Patients had an ECOG performance status of 0 or 1 and had received between 0 and 3 prior chemotherapy regimens. Blood samples were analyzed at two time points: 3 weeks after treatment start (second dose) and 6 weeks after treatment start. A median of roughly 140,000 T cells and 80,000 or so unique TCRs was obtained from blood samples, and a median clonality of roughly 0.08 was observed. The study, an exploratory multi-omic analysis, examined somatic, immune and clinical correlates of response to PD-L1 blockade with atezolizumab in urothelial cancer. Pretreatment tumor samples, along with matched peripheral blood serially collected before and after atezolizumab treatment, were subjected to TCR sequencing. Progression-free survival longer than 6 months counted as durable clinical benefit, and TCR features were additionally tested against both progression-free and overall survival. In the same patients, whole exome sequencing and RNA sequencing of pretreatment tumors were performed in addition to TCR sequencing. Some ten patients reached durable clinical benefit, while some 19 patients did not. Pretreatment blood TCR-seq was available for about 30 patients, at least one posttreatment blood collection was obtained for around 25 patients, and tumor TCR-seq was available for around 25 patients.

The germline V gene (reference sequence) supplies CDR1 SGHNT and CDR2 YYREEE. Its CDR3 holds 15 amino acids, cysteine through phenylalanine. Only CDR3 DNA remains: 45 bases, in frame from the first base. The junction shows trimming of 5 bases on V and 6 bases on J, and the gene matches do not reach 9 bases of it. The investigation overall reported the following: Improved progression-free and overall survival was associated with having pretreatment peripheral blood TCR clonality below the median. At 3 weeks after the start of treatment, tumor-associated TCR clones in peripheral blood had expanded more in patients with durable benefit (n of about 20, p = 0.022). Small sample size (n ≈ 27) and many exploratory analyses mean the results are intended to be hypothesis-generating.

Interpreted using the paper, the time point label stands for: pretreatment peripheral blood. A total of roughly 31 patients with locally advanced or metastatic urothelial carcinoma, treated at Memorial Sloan Kettering on a trial protocol, made up the cohort. Peripheral blood mononuclear cells were collected pretreatment and during treatment, with between 1 and 8 total time points per patient. The Qiagen DNeasy Blood extraction kit was used to purify genomic DNA from total PBMCs and from tumor samples. Collected pretreatment and during treatment, PBMCs were isolated and stored as previously described. Synthetic TCR analog templates were spiked into each PCR so that absolute template abundance could be estimated from read counts. The immunoSEQ assay was used to amplify TCRbeta CDR3 regions from genomic DNA with bias-controlled V and J gene primers. Sequencing of rearranged TCRbeta segments was done at approximately 20X coverage. Turning to the authors' computational methods: Sequencing errors were corrected by clustering, and CDR3s were annotated against IMGT so that V, D and J genes could be assigned. Only productive TCRbeta rearrangements were used in downstream analyses, excluding out-of-frame or stop-codon sequences. Clonality was calculated as one minus the Shannon entropy normalized by the log of the number of unique productive sequences. Clones differing between time points or between blood and tumor were identified by Fisher's exact test with Benjamini-Hochberg correction at adjusted p below 0.01. TCRdb obtained this table from immuneACCESS and retained in-frame rearrangements with V and J assigned. These tables miss some clones; where compared with another copy, unresolved V genes account for less than half of the shortfall, and the remainder is unexplained. The V and J calls and clone size were taken over from that table, and D and trimming were inferred from the DNA. Recorded for this sample are about 81,000 clones; around 90% of them occurred a single time. The ten largest clones represent around 1% of the sample.

Concerning this clone itself: Its antigen is currently not known. Base qualities are not at hand, and no much larger clone is one base apart.

This receptor chain uses TRBV5-4 and TRBJ2-1, with TRBD2 matching 9 junction bases. This TCR came from a woman of 80 years or more with urothelial cancer. The input for sequencing was PBMCs, taken around atezolizumab (anti-PD-L1) treatment. In nucleotide form, the sequence is TGTGCCAGCAGGTATACTAGCGGGCCTATCAATGAGCAGTTCTTC. Its protein is CASRYTSGPINEQFF.